Described below is a single T cell receptor (beta chain) sequence and its context. The sample belongs to a study of blood T cell repertoires in COVID-19. Across under 25 US areas, participants ranged in age from roughly 18 to 95 years. Clinical history reported by participants formed the basis on which cohorts were assigned. The authors' processing: Estimation of nucleated cell counts was performed using reference gene primer amplification. TCRdb's table, derived via immunoSEQ multiplex PCR, lists solely in-frame clones and lacks some. V and J calls plus clone size are reproduced from that table; the DNA served to infer D and trimming. Of about 240,000 clones listed, around 89% are singletons. From germline, CDR1 is SEHNR and CDR2 FQNEAQ (reference sequence). The CDR3 totals 15 residues. V dropped 2 bases and J dropped 2; count of bases not matched to a gene: 2.

Input material: PBMCs or T cells enriched from blood (not recorded which). The chain combines TRBV7-9 with TRBJ2-1, with TRBD2 matching 8 bases. This TCR was sampled from a woman aged 25-40 years who had recovered from COVID-19. CDR3 sequence (DNA): TGTGCCAGCAGCTTAACGACTAGCGCCTACAATGAGCAGTTCTTC. It is translated as CASSLTTSAYNEQFF.